The 22 T cell receptor beta chains in this list originate from one sample, sequenced in a study of blood T cell repertoires in COVID-19. Some clones are missing from TCRdb's copy, which holds only in-frame ones; the method was immunoSEQ multiplex PCR. Of 350,000 to 500,000 clones detected, 70% to 90% appear once; the ten largest clones hold 0.8% to 0.9%. Sequencing was carried out using peripheral blood. The receptor source for this set is a man aged 18 to 30 with COVID-19, enrolled during active disease.

The CDR3, as DNA: TGTGCCAGCAGCCCTAGCTACGGATCCTACGAGCAGTACTTC. As protein: CASSPSYGSYEQYF. This sequence joins TRBV9 and TRBJ2-7; a weak D match, TRBD2 (5 bases). The CDR3 has 14 amino acids. Looked up from germline, CDR1 is SGDLS and CDR2 is YYNGEE. Trimming took off 4 bases at V and 1 base at J, with 12 bases between the two ends.

The chain uses TRBV5-1 and TRBJ2-7; 9 nucleotides match TRBD2. The CDR3 loop spans 14 amino acids. CDR1 SGHRS and CDR2 YFSETQ come from the germline V gene. With V trimmed by 2 bases and J by 7 bases, 7 bases remained unmatched. For the CDR3, the DNA is TGCGCCAGCAGCTTAATAGCGGGAGTGGAAGAGCAGTACTTC. It translates to CASSLIAGVEEQYF.

The chain joins TRBV20-1 to TRBJ2-7; the match to TRBD2 covers 7 bases. The CDR3 extends over 14 amino acids. J was trimmed by 9 bases and V by 3 bases; bases with no gene match: 14. Germline V CDR1 and CDR2: DFQATT, SNEGSKA (reference sequence). The CDR3 protein is CSASPLTSQVGQYF. The CDR3 nucleotides read TGCAGTGCTAGTCCCCTGACTAGCCAGGTGGGGCAGTACTTC.

The CDR3 DNA follows: TGTGCCAGCCGCCCTAGAACGAACACCGGGGAGCTGTTTTTT. Its protein product is CASRPRTNTGELFF. V gene TRBV6-5 combines with J gene TRBJ2-2; unclear D gene. V lost 8 bases and J lost 0, with 10 bases in between. Germline V gene sequence: CDR1 MNHEY, CDR2 SVGAGI. CDR3 size: 14 residues.

V gene TRBV7-2 combines with J gene TRBJ1-5; TRBD1 aligns across 7 bases. Germline V gene sequence: CDR1 SGHTA, CDR2 FQGNSA. The CDR3 is 15 residues long. V lost 2 bases and J lost 1; bases outside the gene matches: 2. The CDR3 nucleotides are TGTGCCAGCAGCTTATCGGGACAGAGCAATCAGCCCCAGCATTTT. Translating gives CASSLSGQSNQPQHF.

This chain links TRBV5-6 with TRBJ2-7, with 7 bases matching TRBD1. The CDR3 has 15 residues. The junction had 8 bases not matched to a gene; V was cut back by 4 bases and J by 1 base. Per germline, CDR1 SGHDT and CDR2 YYEEEE. The CDR3 region has the DNA TGTGCCAGCAGCCAGGGACAGACGGCGTCCTACGAGCAGTACTTC. Translation: CASSQGQTASYEQYF.

The chain is built from TRBV5-1 and TRBJ1-4, with D tentatively TRBD1 (5 bases). The CDR3 totals 15 residues. V lost 1 base and J lost 8, with 15 bases in between. The V gene's germline CDR1 is SGHRS and CDR2 YFSETQ. The CDR3 DNA sequence: TGCGCCAGCAGCTTGAACGCCAGGGTGGGAGAAAAACTGTTTTTT. It yields the protein CASSLNARVGEKLFF.

V gene TRBV27 combines with J gene TRBJ1-2; possibly TRBD1 for D (5 bases). Per germline, CDR1 MNHEY and CDR2 SMNVEV (reference sequence). The CDR3 has 12 residues. With 7 bases removed from V and 7 bases from J, the gap between germline ends came to 13 bases. Here the CDR3 DNA reads TGTGCCAGCAAAGGGGAGGGGTCTGGCTACACCTTC. Translated: CASKGEGSGYTF.

The rearrangement joins TRBV29-1 to TRBJ1-6; the match to TRBD1 covers 7 bases. V shed 5 bases and J 6 bases; nucleotides not matched to a gene: 4. This CDR3 contains 13 residues. The V gene's germline CDR1 is SQVTM and CDR2 ANQGSEA. CDR3 nucleotides: TGCAGCGTTCTGACAGGGTTTAATTCACCCCTCCACTTT. This sequence encodes CSVLTGFNSPLHF.

This sequence joins TRBV11-1 and TRBJ2-1; TRBD2 agrees at 7 bases. Germline V gene lookup returns CDR1 SGHAT and CDR2 FQDESV (reference sequence). CDR3 length equals 13 residues. The ends lost 5 bases at V and 10 bases at J; junction bases unmatched: 8. The CDR3 nucleotides are TGTGCCAGCAGCCAGATCGCTAGCGGAGAGCAGTTCTTC. Amino acid sequence: CASSQIASGEQFF.

This clone appeared a few times. J is TRBJ2-1 and V is TRBV2, with unresolved D. Between the trimmed V and J ends, which lost 6 bases and 7 bases, there was a span of 4 bases. CDR1 SNHLY and CDR2 FYNNEI come from the germline V gene. This CDR3 is 10 amino acids long. The CDR3 sequence is CASSENEQFF. The CDR3 region has the DNA TGTGCCAGCAGCGAGAATGAGCAGTTCTTC.

The chain joins TRBV10-2 to TRBJ2-7; D gene unclear. The germline CDR1 and CDR2 sequences are WSHSY and SAAADI. The CDR3 is 14 amino acids. Trimming stripped 3 bases from V and 4 bases from J, with 13 bases between. This CDR3 reads CASSDETNFYEQYF. CDR3 nucleotides: TGCGCCAGCAGTGATGAGACAAACTTTTACGAGCAGTACTTC.

V gene TRBV19 combines with J gene TRBJ1-3; D remains ambiguous. Germline V lookup: CDR1 LNHDA, CDR2 SQIVND (reference sequence). With 4 bases removed from V and 4 bases from J, the gap between germline ends came to 8 bases. This CDR3 is 13 amino acids long. CDR3: CASSTQMGNTIYF. CDR3 coding DNA: TGTGCCAGTAGTACTCAGATGGGAAACACCATATATTTT.

CDR3 region: CASSFPGAGGNGELFF. In nucleotides, the CDR3 is TGTGCCAGCAGCTTCCCGGGGGCAGGGGGGAACGGGGAGCTGTTTTTT. J is TRBJ2-2 and V is TRBV11-2, with a weak D call TRBD1 (7 bases). Between the trimmed V and J ends, which lost 3 bases and 7 bases, there was a span of 18 bases. CDR3 length: 16 residues. Germline V CDR1 and CDR2: SGHAT, FQNNGV.

The genes are TRBV6-6 and TRBJ2-3, with a weak D call TRBD2 (7 bases). This CDR3 is 15 amino acids long. V lost 2 bases to trimming and J lost 0 bases, with 9 bases between them. CDR1 and CDR2 from the germline V gene are MNHNY and SVGAGI (reference sequence). CDR3 loop: CASSYRGGSTDTQYF. CDR3 DNA sequence: TGTGCCAGCAGTTACAGGGGGGGGAGCACAGATACGCAGTATTTT.

This clone was observed a single time. V gene TRBV5-4 combines with J gene TRBJ2-3; 11 nucleotides align to TRBD2. CDR3 length: 16 amino acids. Germline V gene sequence: CDR1 SGHNT, CDR2 YYREEE (reference sequence). The J segment lost 1 base and the V segment lost 0 bases, leaving 1 base of the junction unmatched. CDR3 DNA sequence: TGTGCCAGCAGCTTGGGGACTAGCGGGCGCACAGATACGCAGTATTTT. Translation: CASSLGTSGRTDTQYF.

The genes are TRBV5-1 and TRBJ1-4; 8 bases align to TRBD1. The V gene's germline CDR1 is SGHRS and CDR2 YFSETQ. The V and J ends lost 6 bases and 0 bases, in that order; junction bases with no gene match: 4. This CDR3 is 15 amino acids long. The CDR3 protein is CASTLQGATNEKLFF. In DNA form, the CDR3 reads TGCGCCAGCACCCTACAGGGGGCAACTAATGAAAAACTGTTTTTT.

The genes are TRBV5-1 and TRBJ2-2, with 13 bases matching TRBD2. This CDR3 contains 18 residues. J gave up 5 bases and V 4 bases, and 11 bases lay outside the gene matches. Germline loops: CDR1 SGHRS, CDR2 YFSETQ. In DNA form, the CDR3 reads TGCGCCAGCAGCCAAAACGGACTAGCGGGGGCGAGAACCGGGGAGCTGTTTTTT. It is translated as CASSQNGLAGARTGELFF.

The chain recombines TRBV9 with TRBJ2-2, with TRBD2 matching 12 bases. Trimming cost V 0 bases and J 4 bases; bases outside gene matches: 1. This CDR3 spans 16 amino acids. In germline, CDR1 is SGDLS, CDR2 YYNGEE. CDR3 residues: CASSVATSGSTGELFF. CDR3 bases: TGTGCCAGCAGCGTAGCGACTAGCGGGAGCACCGGGGAGCTGTTTTTT.

The sample holds a few counts of this clone. The DNA of the CDR3 is TGCGCCAGCAGCCACAACAGGGGGAGCTCCTACGAGCAGTACTTC. Translation gives CASSHNRGSSYEQYF. The V and J genes are TRBV5-1 and TRBJ2-7; the match to TRBD1 covers 8 bases. V was pared by 4 bases and J by 0 bases, with 6 bases of the junction left unmatched. CDR3 length: 15 amino acids. CDR1 SGHRS and CDR2 YFSETQ come from the germline V gene.

V usage is TRBV24-1 and J usage is TRBJ2-3; 12 bases match TRBD2. The CDR3 loop spans 16 amino acids. Germline CDR1 KGHDR, CDR2 SFDVKD. V shed 5 bases, J shed 2 bases, and the junction held 4 bases outside the gene matches. The CDR3: CATSGTSGTFTDTQYF. CDR3 in DNA: TGTGCCACCAGTGGGACTAGCGGGACATTCACAGATACGCAGTATTTT.

The genes are TRBV4-1 and TRBJ2-5, with 9 positions matching TRBD1. This CDR3 has 16 residues. Looked up from germline, CDR1 is MGHRA and CDR2 is YSYEKL. V lost 4 bases and J lost 5; bases outside the gene matches: 11. In DNA, the CDR3 is TGCGCCAGCAGCCGAGGGGACAGGGTTGTTTTCGAGACCCAGTACTTC. Encoded protein: CASSRGDRVVFETQYF.